This entry concerns a single TCR beta chain. Its antigen is unknown. This record belongs to a study of shared clonotypes between healthy human individuals. Study context: CD4 naive and CD4 memory each took three plates per donor, while CD8 naive took two and CD8 memory one.

Study-wide results and limits: Naive subsets typically showed greater estimated richness than memory subsets. Shared across several donors were around 5% of the naive CD4 clonotypes.

CDR1 GTSNPN and CDR2 SVGIG come from the germline V gene (reference sequence). This CDR3 contains 11 residues. V shed 4 bases and J 8 bases; nucleotides not matched to a gene: 4. Several immunoSEQ plates received, in even portions, the genomic DNA of each subset. Sequencing used immunoSEQ multiplex PCR; TCRdb keeps in-frame clones, though not all of them. The data contain approximately 1.5 million clones, approximately 98.5% of them singletons. Sequencing was performed on naive CD4+ T cells sorted from blood. Sample subset: CD45RA+ positively selected. The clonotype was recovered from a man aged 25-45 years in good health. The rearrangement uses TRBV30 and TRBJ1-2; TRBD1 matches at 7 bases. CDR3 protein: CAWIQGGGYTF. The CDR3 nucleotides read TGTGCCTGGATTCAGGGGGGCGGCTACACCTTC.